What follows describes a single T cell receptor (beta chain). The data were obtained in a study of blood T cell repertoires in COVID-19. As for the study in general: COVID-19 samples collected from the United States, Italy and Spain covered acute and convalescent phases. Nucleic acid was either cDNA or gDNA, and it came from T cells, B-cell-depleted T cells, or PBMCs.

The CDR3 totals 11 residues. V trimming: 5 bases; J trimming: 4 bases; junction bases outside the gene matches: 1. Germline CDR1 and CDR2: DFQATT and SNEGSKA (reference sequence). In the original processing: Amplification from reference gene primers served as the basis for estimated nucleated cell counts. Libraries were prepared by immunoSEQ multiplex PCR; TCRdb keeps only in-frame clonotypes and omits some of them. V and J calls and clone size are those listed in that table; D and trimming were worked out from the DNA. The sample records fewer than 75,000 clones, 82% being singletons. The chain recombines TRBV20-1 with TRBJ1-2; 7 bases align to TRBD1. The sample taken for sequencing was peripheral blood. The sequence was collected from a human donor in a cohort sampled during active COVID-19. The CDR3 spells CSARDSYGYTF. The CDR3 nucleotides are TGCAGTGCTCGGGACAGCTATGGCTACACCTTC.